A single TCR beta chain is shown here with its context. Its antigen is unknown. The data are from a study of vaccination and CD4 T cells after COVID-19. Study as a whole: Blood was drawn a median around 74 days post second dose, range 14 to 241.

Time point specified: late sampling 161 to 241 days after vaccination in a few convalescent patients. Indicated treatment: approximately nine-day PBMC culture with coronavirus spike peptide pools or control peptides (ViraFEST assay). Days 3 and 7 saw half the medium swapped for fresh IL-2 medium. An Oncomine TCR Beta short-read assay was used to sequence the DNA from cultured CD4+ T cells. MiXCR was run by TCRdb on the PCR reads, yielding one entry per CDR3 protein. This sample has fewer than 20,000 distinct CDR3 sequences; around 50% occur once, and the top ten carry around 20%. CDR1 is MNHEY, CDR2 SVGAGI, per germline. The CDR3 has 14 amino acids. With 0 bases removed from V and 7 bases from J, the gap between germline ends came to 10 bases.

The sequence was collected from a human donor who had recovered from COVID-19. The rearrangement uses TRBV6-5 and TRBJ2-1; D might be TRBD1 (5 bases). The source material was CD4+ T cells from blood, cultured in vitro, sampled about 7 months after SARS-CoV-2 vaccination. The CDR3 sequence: CASSYSRVYNEQFF. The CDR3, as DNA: TGTGCCAGCAGTTACTCCAGGGTGTATAATGAGCAGTTCTTC.